What follows are 5 T cell receptor beta chains derived from one specimen sequenced in a study of regulatory T cells in long-lasting Graves disease. Libraries of TCR beta came from iRepertoire HTBI primers plus Arm-PCR of CDR3 regions. TCRdb ran MiXCR on the multiplex PCR reads and lists one entry per CDR3 protein. Among 400,000 to 500,000 distinct CDR3 sequences listed, around 20% were seen once. Sample time point: persistent/refractory GD, antithyroid drugs over 5 years with positive TRAb. PBMC-derived RNA was used for the TCR library. Material: peripheral blood mononuclear cells (PBMCs), obtained when the disease was refractory, from a patient treated with antithyroid drugs. These receptors came from a female donor with Graves disease.

This clonotype was observed many times. The V call is TRBV11-2, the J call TRBJ2-2, with D perhaps being TRBD1 or TRBD2 (5 bases each). Germline assignment: CDR1 SGHAT and CDR2 FQNNGV. The CDR3 has 14 amino acids. V lost 5 bases, J lost 4 bases, and 11 bases lay in between. In nucleotides, the CDR3 is TGTGCCAGCAGCGTGGCTGGGGGCACCGGGGAGCTGTTTTTT. Its translation is CASSVAGGTGELFF.

This clonotype was detected only a few times. This chain connects TRBV25-1 to TRBJ2-6, with TRBD1 as a possible D gene (5 bases). V gave up 7 bases and J gave up 0 bases, with 16 bases separating them. Germline-derived CDR1 and CDR2 are MGHDK and SYGVNS. The CDR3 length is 17 residues. CDR3 DNA sequence: TGTGCCAGCATCGTGAAAAGGGGTTACTCTGGGGCCAACGTCCTGACTTTC. Translated, it gives CASIVKRGYSGANVLTF.

The rearrangement joins TRBV28 to TRBJ2-1; D may be TRBD2 (5 bases). CDR3 length: 13 residues. V was trimmed by 6 bases and J by 6 bases, leaving 12 bases between them. CDR1 is MDHEN and CDR2 is SYDVKM in the germline V gene. CDR3 sequence (DNA): TGTGCCAGCAGGCTAGCCGGGTTCAATGAGCAGTTCTTC. Its protein product is CASRLAGFNEQFF.

The chain is built from TRBV5-1 and TRBJ2-7; the match to TRBD1 covers 8 bases. Germline values: CDR1 SGHRS, CDR2 YFSETQ. This CDR3 comprises 14 residues. V lost 5 bases to trimming and J lost 4 bases; unmatched junction nucleotides: 8. DNA of the CDR3: TGCGCCAGCAGTCCAGACAGGGGTGTGTACGAGCAGTACTTC. Protein product: CASSPDRGVYEQYF.

There are many counts of this clonotype. The chain has TRBV2 and TRBJ2-6; weak D call: TRBD1 (5 bases). This CDR3 has 16 amino acids. V was clipped by 2 bases and J by 0 bases, with 8 bases between them. Germline V lookup: CDR1 SNHLY, CDR2 FYNNEI. CDR3 residues: CASSETGDSGANVLTF. The CDR3 nucleotides read TGTGCCAGCAGTGAAACAGGAGACTCTGGGGCCAACGTCCTGACTTTC.